A selection of T cell receptor beta chains follows, all from one sample in a study of T cells in Graves' hyperthyroidism and ophthalmopathy. From the multiplex PCR reads, TCRdb called clonotypes with MiXCR, one entry per CDR3 protein. Of a few hundred thousand distinct CDR3 sequences listed, 46% are singletons. What was sequenced was peripheral blood or thyroid tissue (not recorded which). These receptors all come from a woman younger than 35 with Graves' hyperthyroidism. Each CDR3 is given with its conserved first and last residue. A D gene is named only where the DNA matches it firmly. Expanded clones get a size class; other rows say once, few or many, or leave the size out.

DNA,CDR3,length,size,V,D,J
TGTGCCAGCTCACCAGCGATAGATCAGCCCCAGCATTTT,CASSPAIDQPQHF,13,few,TRBV18,.,TRBJ1-5
TGTGCCAGAAGTGCGGGGGGAAATCAGCCCCAGCATTTT,CARSAGGNQPQHF,13,.,TRBV27,.,TRBJ1-5
TGCAGTGCTAGAACCGACGGGACAGGGGGTTCTGGGGCCAACGTCCTGACTTTC,CSARTDGTGGSGANVLTF,18,once,TRBV20-1,TRBD1,TRBJ2-6
TGCAGTGCTTACCAAACAGGGAAGGATGAGCAGTACTTC,CSAYQTGKDEQYF,13,many,TRBV20-1,.,TRBJ2-7
TGCAGCAGTGAAGGACAGCCAAACACTGAAGCTTTCTTT,CSSEGQPNTEAFF,13,.,TRBV29-1,.,TRBJ1-1
TGTGCCAGCAGCCCGGGACTAGCGGGAGATGTAAAGACCCAGTACTTC,CASSPGLAGDVKTQYF,16,few,TRBV5-8,TRBD2,TRBJ2-5
TGCAGCAGTGGGACTAGCGGGAGCACAGATACGCAGTATTTT,CSSGTSGSTDTQYF,14,.,TRBV29-1,TRBD2,TRBJ2-3
TGTGCCAGTAGTATTGCTAGGGGAGAGACCACTGAAGCTTTCTTT,CASSIARGETTEAFF,15,.,TRBV19,.,TRBJ1-1
TGTGCCACCAGAGGGTCAAAACTAGCTGGAAACACCATATATTTT,CATRGSKLAGNTIYF,15,.,TRBV15,.,TRBJ1-3
TGCAGTGCTAGAGTTCGGGGGCAATTGTCACCCCTCCACTTT,CSARVRGQLSPLHF,14,many,TRBV20-1,.,TRBJ1-6
TGTGCCAGCGGAAGGGGGTACGAGCAGTACTTC,CASGRGYEQYF,11,.,TRBV7-6,.,TRBJ2-7
TGTGCCAGTAGGGAGGGCTACCCGAACACCGGGGAGCTGTTTTTT,CASREGYPNTGELFF,15,many,TRBV19,.,TRBJ2-2
TGCAGTGCTTCCACCGGGACCACCGCCTACGAGCAGTACTTC,CSASTGTTAYEQYF,14,.,TRBV20-1,.,TRBJ2-7
TGTGCCAGCAGTCCGACAACCCGGGACAGGAACACTGAAGCTTTCTTT,CASSPTTRDRNTEAFF,16,.,TRBV12-3/TRBV12-4,TRBD1,TRBJ1-1
TGCGCCAGCAGCCAGGCCCTACAGGGGCTCGGAAACACCATATATTTT,CASSQALQGLGNTIYF,16,many,TRBV4-3,TRBD1,TRBJ1-3
TGTACCAGCAGCTTAGAAGGGTTCAACGAGCAGTACTTC,CTSSLEGFNEQYF,13,.,TRBV7-9,.,TRBJ2-7
TGTGCCAGCAGGGGGGCTAGCAATACGCAGTATTTT,CASRGASNTQYF,12,few,TRBV2,.,TRBJ2-3
TGTGCCAGCAGTGAAAGGTCAGGGGGCGCTTACTATGGCTACACCTTC,CASSERSGGAYYGYTF,16,.,TRBV2,TRBD1,TRBJ1-2
TGCGCCAGCAGCCCGGAAGGGGCCAGTCCTTATGGCTACACCTTC,CASSPEGASPYGYTF,15,many,TRBV4-3,.,TRBJ1-2
TGCAGTGCTGACCGGGACAGGGAGGGCACCGGGGAGCTGTTTTTT,CSADRDREGTGELFF,15,.,TRBV20-1,TRBD1,TRBJ2-2
TGCGCCAGCAGCTTGGGGGTCGGACGGAGCACTGAAGCTTTCTTT,CASSLGVGRSTEAFF,15,many,TRBV5-1,.,TRBJ1-1
TGTGCCAGCAGTTTGGTGTCCGTCTCTAGCAATCAGCCCCAGCATTTT,CASSLVSVSSNQPQHF,16,.,TRBV2,.,TRBJ1-5
TGTGCCACCAGCCCCGGACAGGGGGGCTACACCTTC,CATSPGQGGYTF,12,.,TRBV24-1,TRBD1,TRBJ1-2
TGCGCCAGCACCCTGGGGACTAGCTCCTACGAGCAGTACTTC,CASTLGTSSYEQYF,14,many,TRBV5-1,TRBD2,TRBJ2-7
TGTGCCAGCAGATCCAGCGCGGTTAGGGTGGATGAGCAGTTCTTC,CASRSSAVRVDEQFF,15,.,TRBV7-4,.,TRBJ2-1
TGTGCCAGCAGCGTTGAAGAGACAGGGGGCACCTACGAGCAGTACTTC,CASSVEETGGTYEQYF,16,.,TRBV7-2,TRBD1,TRBJ2-7
TGTGCCATCAGCCCGGGACTAGCTGCTTACAATGAGCAGTTCTTC,CAISPGLAAYNEQFF,15,few,TRBV10-3,TRBD2,TRBJ2-1
TGCGCCAGCAGCTTGGGAGGCAAAGCGGGAATAATAACAGATACGCAGTATTTT,CASSLGGKAGIITDTQYF,18,.,TRBV5-1,TRBD2,TRBJ2-3
TGTGCCAGCAGTGACCCGACTAGCGGGATGAACACCTTC,CASSDPTSGMNTF,13,.,TRBV6-4,.,TRBJ1-2
TGTGCCACCAGTGACCCTATGGGGGGACCAGGGAATGAGCAGTACTTC,CATSDPMGGPGNEQYF,16,.,TRBV24-1,.,TRBJ2-7
TGCGCCAGCAGCACGGGACTCGTGAACACCGGGGAGCTGTTTTTT,CASSTGLVNTGELFF,15,.,TRBV7-2,.,TRBJ2-2
TGTGCCAGCAGCCCTGACACCGGGGTGAAGGACACTGAAGCTTTCTTT,CASSPDTGVKDTEAFF,16,.,TRBV7-3,.,TRBJ1-1
TGCGCCAGCAGATACGGAGGTGGAACTGAAGCTTTCTTT,CASRYGGGTEAFF,13,few,TRBV10-1,.,TRBJ1-1
TGTGCCAGCAGCTTAGGAGCGCCGTACCAAGAGACCCAGTACTTC,CASSLGAPYQETQYF,15,.,TRBV13,.,TRBJ2-5
TGCAGTGCACCAGGGGGGGTTAGCGGGAGGGGCGATACGCAGTACTTC,CSAPGGVSGRGDTQYF,16,.,TRBV20-1,TRBD2,TRBJ2-7